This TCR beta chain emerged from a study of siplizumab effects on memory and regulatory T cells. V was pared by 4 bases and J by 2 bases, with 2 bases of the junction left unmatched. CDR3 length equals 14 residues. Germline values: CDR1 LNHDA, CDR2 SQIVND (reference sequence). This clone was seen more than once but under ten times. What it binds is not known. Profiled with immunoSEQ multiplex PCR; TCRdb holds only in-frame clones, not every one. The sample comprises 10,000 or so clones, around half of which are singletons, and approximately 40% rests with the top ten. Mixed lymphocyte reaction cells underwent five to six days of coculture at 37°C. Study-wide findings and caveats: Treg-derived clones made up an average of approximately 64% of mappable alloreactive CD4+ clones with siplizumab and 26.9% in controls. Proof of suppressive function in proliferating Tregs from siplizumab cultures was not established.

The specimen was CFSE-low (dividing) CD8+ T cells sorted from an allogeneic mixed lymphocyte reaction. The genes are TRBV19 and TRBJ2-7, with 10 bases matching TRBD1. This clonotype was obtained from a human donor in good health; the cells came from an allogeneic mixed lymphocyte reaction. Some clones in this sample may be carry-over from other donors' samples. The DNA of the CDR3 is TGTGCCAGTAGTACAGGGACAGGGGCCTACGAGCAGTACTTC. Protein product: CASSTGTGAYEQYF.